The 17 T cell receptor beta chains below were found in one sample sequenced in a study of T cell responses to AZD1222 COVID-19 vaccine. The table came from immunoSEQ multiplex PCR; TCRdb's copy has only in-frame clones and leaves some out. The repertoire holds 90,000 to 150,000 clones, with 75% to 90% as singletons. The input for sequencing was peripheral blood, taken on day 0 of AZD1222 vaccination. The receptors shown here come from an adult in good health.

This rearrangement joins TRBV5-4 to TRBJ1-5, with D tentatively TRBD1 (5 bases). Germline CDR1 is SGHNT and CDR2 is YYREEE (reference sequence). Trimming took 1 base from V and 6 from J, leaving 11 bases between them. This CDR3 region has 14 residues. In nucleotides, the CDR3 is TGTGCCAGCAGCTTGCAGGGTGGGAGTCAGCCCCAGCATTTT. This gives the protein CASSLQGGSQPQHF.

The chain joins TRBV11-1 to TRBJ1-1, with a possible D match to TRBD1 (5 bases). The CDR3 loop spans 14 amino acids. Germline CDR1 and CDR2: SGHAT and FQDESV (reference sequence). V shed 1 base and J shed 10 bases, with 16 bases lying between them. As DNA, the CDR3 is TGTGCCAGCAGCTTAGAGGGGACTACACGGAGAGCTTTCTTT. Amino acids: CASSLEGTTRRAFF.

The gene calls are TRBV30 and TRBJ2-2, with D maybe TRBD2 (5 bases). Germline loops: CDR1 GTSNPN, CDR2 SVGIG (reference sequence). This CDR3 is built from 15 residues. Trimming stripped 0 bases from V and 2 bases from J, with 10 bases between. CDR3 protein: CAWSVGLANTGELFF. The CDR3, as DNA: TGTGCCTGGAGTGTTGGGCTAGCTAACACCGGGGAGCTGTTTTTT.

The rearrangement links TRBV19 to TRBJ2-2, with 8 bases fitting TRBD1. Germline loops: CDR1 LNHDA, CDR2 SQIVND (reference sequence). Trimming cost V 4 bases and J 5 bases; bases outside gene matches: 6. The CDR3 contains 15 residues. Here the CDR3 DNA reads TGTGCCAGTAGTACCCCAGGGGGCAGAACCGGGGAGCTGTTTTTT. It translates to CASSTPGGRTGELFF.

This clone appeared a single time. The chain links TRBV2 to TRBJ2-7, with 7 bases aligning to TRBD2. Trimming at V came to 6 bases and at J to 6 bases, leaving 5 bases not matched to a gene. The CDR3 extends over 12 amino acids. Germline CDR1 reads SNHLY; CDR2 reads FYNNEI. CDR3: CASSTGRREQYF. The CDR3 nucleotides read TGTGCCAGCAGCACCGGGAGGCGCGAGCAGTACTTC.

The J gene is TRBJ1-4, the V gene TRBV12-3 or TRBV12-4; D is uncertain. The CDR3 extends over 13 amino acids. V lost 5 bases and J lost 8, with 12 bases in between. CDR3 sequence (DNA): TGTGCCAGCAGTCAACGGGAGGGAGAAAAACTGTTTTTT. Amino acids: CASSQREGEKLFF.

This clone was detected only a few times. This rearrangement joins TRBV5-1 to TRBJ2-1, with 8 positions matching TRBD2. From germline, CDR1 is SGHRS and CDR2 YFSETQ. J lost 6 bases, V lost 1 base, and 12 bases had no gene match. The CDR3 covers 17 residues. This chain's CDR3 is CASSLRISGTEFNEQFF. The CDR3 region has the DNA TGCGCCAGCAGCTTGAGGATTAGCGGGACGGAATTCAATGAGCAGTTCTTC.

A note on this clone: Other DNA sequences in this sample translate to the same CDR3. J is TRBJ1-2 and V is TRBV5-1; D is possibly TRBD1 (5 bases). Germline assignment: CDR1 SGHRS and CDR2 YFSETQ. The length of the CDR3 is 13 residues. The germline V and J ends were trimmed by 4 bases and 7 bases, with 14 bases remaining between them. The CDR3 region is CASSLGTVGGYTF. Here the CDR3 DNA reads TGCGCCAGCAGCCTCGGGACGGTGGGTGGCTACACCTTC.

The chain uses TRBV7-2 and TRBJ2-7; D not resolved. The germline V and J ends were trimmed by 3 bases and 3 bases, with 6 bases remaining between them. In germline, CDR1 is SGHTA, CDR2 FQGNSA. This CDR3 contains 12 residues. CDR3 DNA sequence: TGTGCCAGCAGCTTGGTCGGCTACGAGCAGTACTTC. Translating it yields CASSLVGYEQYF. The full variable domain, completed using reference TRBV7-2 and TRBJ2-7, is GAGVSQSPSNKVTEKGKDVELRCDPISGHTALYWYRQSLGQGLEFLIYFQGNSAPDKSGLPSDRFSAERTGGSVSTLTIQRTQQEDSAVYLCASSLVGYEQYFGPGTRLTVT.

CDR3 DNA: TGTGCCACCAGTGATGGCAGGGCCCCCAATCAGCCCCAGCATTTT. Protein: CATSDGRAPNQPQHF. The genes are TRBV24-1 and TRBJ1-5, with D perhaps matching TRBD1 (5 bases). CDR3 size: 15 residues. CDR1 and CDR2 (germline): KGHDR, SFDVKD. V was cut by 3 bases and J by 3 bases, with 11 bases left in between.

The chain links TRBV2 to TRBJ2-7; D not certain. There are 14 residues in the CDR3. Germline V gene lookup returns CDR1 SNHLY and CDR2 FYNNEI. With 2 bases removed from V and 1 base from J, the gap between germline ends came to 9 bases. The CDR3 DNA is TGTGCCAGCAGTGAATTTTTGGGGTCCTACGAGCAGTACTTC. Its translation: CASSEFLGSYEQYF.

The chain joins TRBV18 to TRBJ2-7; 8 positions match TRBD2. Germline V gives CDR1 KGHSH, CDR2 LQKENI. The CDR3 consists of 17 residues. The V and J ends lost 0 bases and 0 bases, in that order; junction bases with no gene match: 7. The CDR3 region has the DNA TGTGCCAGCTCACCACCGAGGGGCGGGAGGCTCTCCTACGAGCAGTACTTC. Protein: CASSPPRGGRLSYEQYF.

This CDR3 reads CASSLTGSIAGELFF. In nucleotides, the CDR3 is TGTGCCAGCAGCTTAACAGGGAGCATCGCCGGGGAGCTGTTTTTT. The chain recombines TRBV7-3 with TRBJ2-2, with D perhaps TRBD2 (5 bases). Trimming pared 0 bases from V and 6 bases from J, leaving 11 bases between. The germline V gene encodes CDR1 SGHTA and CDR2 FQGTGA. This CDR3 comprises 15 residues. Using reference TRBV7-3 and TRBJ2-2 for the parts outside the CDR3, the full variable domain is GAGVSQTPSNKVTEKGKYVELRCDPISGHTALYWYRQSLGQGPEFLIYFQGTGAADDSGLPNDRFFAVRPEGSVSTLKIQRTERGDSAVYLCASSLTGSIAGELFFGEGSRLTVL.

This rearrangement joins TRBV5-6 to TRBJ1-6, with TRBD1 identical over 8 bases. This CDR3 spans 13 amino acids. Per germline, CDR1 SGHDT and CDR2 YYEEEE. The J segment lost 8 bases and the V segment lost 4 bases, leaving 2 bases of the junction unmatched. CDR3 loop: CASSQGADSPLHF. DNA for the CDR3: TGTGCCAGCAGCCAGGGGGCGGATTCACCCCTCCACTTT.

DNA for the CDR3: TGCAGCGTTGTAGGTAGCCTAAATGAAAAACTGTTTTTT. Protein sequence: CSVVGSLNEKLFF. The V call is TRBV29-1, the J call TRBJ1-4, with D hard to call. The germline V gene has CDR1 SQVTM and CDR2 ANQGSEA. The V and J ends lost 4 bases and 5 bases respectively, with 11 bases between them. The CDR3 covers 13 residues.

The V gene is TRBV28, the J gene TRBJ2-1; 8 bases match TRBD2. The CDR3 runs to 14 residues. Trimming took 8 bases from V and 6 from J; bases not matched to a gene: 9. Germline CDR1 is MDHEN and CDR2 is SYDVKM. In DNA, the CDR3 is TGTGCCAGCGTAGGGACTAGGGTCGCCAATGAGCAGTTCTTC. Encoded protein: CASVGTRVANEQFF.

The CDR3 DNA reads as TGTGCCAGCAGCCTAGCCCTGGGGAACTACGAGCAGTACTTC. It specifies CASSLALGNYEQYF. The chain employs TRBV6-5 and TRBJ2-7, with D maybe TRBD2 (5 bases). The CDR3 runs 14 residues. The germline V and J ends were trimmed by 6 bases and 3 bases, with 15 bases remaining between them. In germline, CDR1 is MNHEY, CDR2 SVGAGI.